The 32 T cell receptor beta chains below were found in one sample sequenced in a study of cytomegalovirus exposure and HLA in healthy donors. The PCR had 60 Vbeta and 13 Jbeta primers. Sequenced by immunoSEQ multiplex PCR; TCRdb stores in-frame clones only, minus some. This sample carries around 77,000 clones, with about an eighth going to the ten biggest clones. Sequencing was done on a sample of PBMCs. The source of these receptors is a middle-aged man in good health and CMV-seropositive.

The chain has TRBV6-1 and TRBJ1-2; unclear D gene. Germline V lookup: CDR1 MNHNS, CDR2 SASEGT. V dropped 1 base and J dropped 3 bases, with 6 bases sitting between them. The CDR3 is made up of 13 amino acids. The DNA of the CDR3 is TGTGCCAGCAGTGAAGGAGGGTACTATGGCTACACCTTC. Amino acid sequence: CASSEGGYYGYTF.

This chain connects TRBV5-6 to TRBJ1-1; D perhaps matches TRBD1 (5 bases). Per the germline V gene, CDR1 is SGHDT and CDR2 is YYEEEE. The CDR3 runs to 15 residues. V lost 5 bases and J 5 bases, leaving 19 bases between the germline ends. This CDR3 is CASSHGAGPGTEAFF. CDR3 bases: TGTGCCAGCAGTCATGGTGCGGGGCCGGGGACTGAAGCTTTCTTT. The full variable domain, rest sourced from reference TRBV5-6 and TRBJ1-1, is DAGVTQSPTHLIKTRGQQVTLRCSPKSGHDTVSWYQQALGQGPQFIFQYYEEEERQRGNFPDRFSGHQFPNYSSELNVNALLLGDSALYLCASSHGAGPGTEAFFGQGTRLTVV.

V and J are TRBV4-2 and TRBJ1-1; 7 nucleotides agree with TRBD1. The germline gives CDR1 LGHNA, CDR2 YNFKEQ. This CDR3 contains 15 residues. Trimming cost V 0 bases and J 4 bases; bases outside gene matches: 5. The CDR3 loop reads CASSQDTGEATEAFF. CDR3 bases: TGTGCCAGCAGCCAAGACACAGGGGAGGCCACTGAAGCTTTCTTT.

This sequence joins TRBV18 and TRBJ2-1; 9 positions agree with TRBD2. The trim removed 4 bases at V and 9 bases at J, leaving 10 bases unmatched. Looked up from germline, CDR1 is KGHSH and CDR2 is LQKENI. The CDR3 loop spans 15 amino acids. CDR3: CASSRLAGPPGEQFF. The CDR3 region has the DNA TGTGCCAGCTCACGGCTAGCGGGGCCCCCCGGTGAGCAGTTCTTC.

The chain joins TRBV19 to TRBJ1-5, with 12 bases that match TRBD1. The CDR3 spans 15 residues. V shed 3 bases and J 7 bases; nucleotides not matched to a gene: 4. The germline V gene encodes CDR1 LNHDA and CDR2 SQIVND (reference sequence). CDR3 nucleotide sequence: TGTGCCAGTAGTATGCGGGACAGGGGGCAACAGCCCCAGCATTTT. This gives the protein CASSMRDRGQQPQHF.

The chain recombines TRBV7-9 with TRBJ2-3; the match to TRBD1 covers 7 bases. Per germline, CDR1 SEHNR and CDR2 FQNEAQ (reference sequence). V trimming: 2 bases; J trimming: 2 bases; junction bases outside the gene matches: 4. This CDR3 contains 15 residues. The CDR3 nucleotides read TGTGCCAGCAGCTTATTCGACAGGGACACAGATACGCAGTATTTT. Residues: CASSLFDRDTDTQYF.

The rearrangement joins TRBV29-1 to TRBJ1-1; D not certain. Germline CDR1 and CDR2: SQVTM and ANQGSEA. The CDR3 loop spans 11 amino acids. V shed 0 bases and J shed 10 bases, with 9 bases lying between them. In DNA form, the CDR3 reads TGCAGCGTTGAAGAAAGACGAGGAGCTTTCTTT. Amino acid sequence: CSVEERRGAFF. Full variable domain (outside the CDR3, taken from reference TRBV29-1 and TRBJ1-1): SAVISQKPSRDICQRGTSLTIQCQVDSQVTMMFWYRQQPGQSLTLIATANQGSEATYESGFVIDKFPISRPNLTFSTLTVSNMSPEDSSIYLCSVEERRGAFFGQGTRLTVV.

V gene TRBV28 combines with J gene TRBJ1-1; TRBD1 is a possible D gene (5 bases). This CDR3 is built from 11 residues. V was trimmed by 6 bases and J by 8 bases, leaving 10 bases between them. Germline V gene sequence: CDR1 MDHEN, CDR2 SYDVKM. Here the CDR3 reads CASRKGLEAFF. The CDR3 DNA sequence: TGTGCCAGCAGGAAGGGGCTGGAAGCTTTCTTT. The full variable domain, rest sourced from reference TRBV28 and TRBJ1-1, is DVKVTQSSRYLVKRTGEKVFLECVQDMDHENMFWYRQDPGLGLRLIYFSYDVKMKEKGDIPEGYSVSREKKERFSLILESASTNQTSMYLCASRKGLEAFFGQGTRLTVV.

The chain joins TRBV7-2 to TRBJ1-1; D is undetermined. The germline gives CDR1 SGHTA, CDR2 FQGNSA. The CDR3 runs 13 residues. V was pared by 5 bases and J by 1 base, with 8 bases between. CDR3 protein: CASSLTRNTEAFF. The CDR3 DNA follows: TGTGCCAGCAGCCTTACAAGGAACACTGAAGCTTTCTTT.

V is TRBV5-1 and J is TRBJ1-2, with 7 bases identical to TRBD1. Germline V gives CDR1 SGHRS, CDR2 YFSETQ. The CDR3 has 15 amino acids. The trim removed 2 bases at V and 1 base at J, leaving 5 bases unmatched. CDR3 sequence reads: CASSFGTANNYGYTF. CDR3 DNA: TGCGCCAGCAGCTTCGGGACAGCCAATAACTATGGCTACACCTTC.

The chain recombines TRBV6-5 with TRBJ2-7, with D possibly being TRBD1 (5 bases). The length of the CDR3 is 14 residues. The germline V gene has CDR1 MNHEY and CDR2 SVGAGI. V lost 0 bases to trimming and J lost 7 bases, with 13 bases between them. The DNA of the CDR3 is TGTGCCAGCAGTTACTCGAAAGGGGCGCAAGAGCAGTACGTC. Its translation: CASSYSKGAQEQYV.

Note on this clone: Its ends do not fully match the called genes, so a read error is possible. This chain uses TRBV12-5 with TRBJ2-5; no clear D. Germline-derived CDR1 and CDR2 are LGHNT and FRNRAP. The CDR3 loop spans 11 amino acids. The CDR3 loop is CASGLEEAQYF. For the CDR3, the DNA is TGTGCTAGTGGTTTGGAAGAGGCCCAGTACTTC.

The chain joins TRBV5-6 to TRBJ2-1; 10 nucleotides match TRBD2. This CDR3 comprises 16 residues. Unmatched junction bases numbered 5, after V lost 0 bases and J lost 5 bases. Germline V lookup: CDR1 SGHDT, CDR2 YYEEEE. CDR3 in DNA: TGTGCCAGCAGCTTGGATGAGCGGGGGGGTCACAATGAGCAGTTCTTC. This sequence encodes CASSLDERGGHNEQFF.

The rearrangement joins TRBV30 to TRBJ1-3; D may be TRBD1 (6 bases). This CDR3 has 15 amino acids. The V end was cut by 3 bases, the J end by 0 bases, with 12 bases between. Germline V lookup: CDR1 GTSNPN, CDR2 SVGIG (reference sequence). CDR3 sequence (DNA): TGTGCCTGGAGGATGGACAGCCTCTCTGGAAACACCATATATTTT. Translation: CAWRMDSLSGNTIYF.

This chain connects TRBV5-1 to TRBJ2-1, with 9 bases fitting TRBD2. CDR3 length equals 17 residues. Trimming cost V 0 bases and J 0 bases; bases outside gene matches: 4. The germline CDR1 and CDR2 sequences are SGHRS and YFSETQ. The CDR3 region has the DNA TGCGCCAGCAGCTTGGGGGGTAGCGGGAGCTCCTACAATGAGCAGTTCTTC. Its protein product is CASSLGGSGSSYNEQFF. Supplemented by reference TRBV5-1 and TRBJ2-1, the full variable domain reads KAGVTQTPRYLIKTRGQQVTLSCSPISGHRSVSWYQQTPGQGLQFLFEYFSETQRNKGNFPGRFSGRQFSNSRSEMNVSTLELGDSALYLCASSLGGSGSSYNEQFFGPGTRLTVL.

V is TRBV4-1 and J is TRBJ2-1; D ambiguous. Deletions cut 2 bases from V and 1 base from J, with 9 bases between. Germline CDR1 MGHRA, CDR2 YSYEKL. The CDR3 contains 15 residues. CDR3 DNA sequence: TGCGCCAGCAGCCAACCAGGCATATCCTACAATGAGCAGTTCTTC. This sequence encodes CASSQPGISYNEQFF.

The DNA of the CDR3 is TGCAGCGTACAGGGGCAGGCAGATACGCAGTATTTT. Translating it yields CSVQGQADTQYF. The V and J genes are TRBV29-1 and TRBJ2-3, with TRBD1 identical over 7 bases. This CDR3 region has 12 residues. V dropped 6 bases and J dropped 4; count of bases not matched to a gene: 4. Germline-derived CDR1 and CDR2 are SQVTM and ANQGSEA.

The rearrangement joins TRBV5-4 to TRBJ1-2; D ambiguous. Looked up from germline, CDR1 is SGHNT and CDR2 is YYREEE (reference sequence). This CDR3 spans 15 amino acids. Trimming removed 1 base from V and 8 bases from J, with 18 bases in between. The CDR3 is CASSLRSQSPWGYTF. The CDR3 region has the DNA TGTGCCAGCAGCTTGAGGTCACAGTCCCCCTGGGGCTACACCTTC. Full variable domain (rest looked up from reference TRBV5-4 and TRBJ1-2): ETGVTQSPTHLIKTRGQQVTLRCSSQSGHNTVSWYQQALGQGPQFIFQYYREEENGRGNFPPRFSGLQFPNYSSELNVNALELDDSALYLCASSLRSQSPWGYTFGSGTRLTVV.

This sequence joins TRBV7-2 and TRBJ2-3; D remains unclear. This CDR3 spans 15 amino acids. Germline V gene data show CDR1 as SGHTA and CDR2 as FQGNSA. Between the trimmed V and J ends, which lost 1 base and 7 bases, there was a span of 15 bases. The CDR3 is CASSLGGSFLNTQYF. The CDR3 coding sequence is TGTGCCAGCAGCTTAGGCGGTAGCTTCCTGAATACGCAGTATTTT.

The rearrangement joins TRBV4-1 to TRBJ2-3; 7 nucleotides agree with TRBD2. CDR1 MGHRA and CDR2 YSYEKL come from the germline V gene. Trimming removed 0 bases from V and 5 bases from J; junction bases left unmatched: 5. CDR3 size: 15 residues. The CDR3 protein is CASSQDPREGDTQYF. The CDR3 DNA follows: TGCGCCAGCAGCCAAGATCCCAGGGAGGGAGATACGCAGTATTTT.

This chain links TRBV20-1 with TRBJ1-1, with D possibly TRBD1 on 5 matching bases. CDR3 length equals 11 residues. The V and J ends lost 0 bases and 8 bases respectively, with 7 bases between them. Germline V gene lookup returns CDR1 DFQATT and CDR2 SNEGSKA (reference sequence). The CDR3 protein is CSARDRVEAFF. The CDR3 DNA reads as TGCAGTGCTAGAGACAGGGTAGAAGCTTTCTTT.

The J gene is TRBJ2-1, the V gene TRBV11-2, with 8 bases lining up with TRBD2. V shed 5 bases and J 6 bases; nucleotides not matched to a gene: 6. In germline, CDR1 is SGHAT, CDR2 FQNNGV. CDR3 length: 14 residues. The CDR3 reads CASSPWGLGNEQFF. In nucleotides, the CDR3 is TGTGCCAGCAGCCCCTGGGGACTAGGCAATGAGCAGTTCTTC.

In nucleotides, the CDR3 is TGCGCCAGCAGCGAAAGGGAGCCTCCCTACGAGCAGTACTTC. Translation gives CASSEREPPYEQYF. V usage is TRBV10-2 and J usage is TRBJ2-7; D may be TRBD2 (5 bases). CDR1 is WSHSY and CDR2 is SAAADI in the germline V gene. The CDR3 is made up of 14 amino acids. V was shortened by 6 bases and J by 2 bases, with 14 bases between the two germline ends.

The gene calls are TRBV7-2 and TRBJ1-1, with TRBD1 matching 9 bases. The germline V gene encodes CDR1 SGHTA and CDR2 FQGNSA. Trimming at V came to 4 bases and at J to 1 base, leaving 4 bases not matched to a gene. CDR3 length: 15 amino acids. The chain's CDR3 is CASSSTGGANTEAFF. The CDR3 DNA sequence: TGTGCCAGCAGCTCTACAGGGGGCGCGAACACTGAAGCTTTCTTT.

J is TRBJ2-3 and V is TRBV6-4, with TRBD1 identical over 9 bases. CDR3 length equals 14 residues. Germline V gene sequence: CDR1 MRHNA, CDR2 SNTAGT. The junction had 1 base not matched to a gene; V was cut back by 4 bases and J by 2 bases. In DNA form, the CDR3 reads TGTGCCAGCAGTGGGGACAGGGACACAGATACGCAGTATTTT. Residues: CASSGDRDTDTQYF.

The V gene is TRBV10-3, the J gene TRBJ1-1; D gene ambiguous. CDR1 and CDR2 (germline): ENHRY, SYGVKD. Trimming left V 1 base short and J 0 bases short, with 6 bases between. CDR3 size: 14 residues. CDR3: CAISEYGVNTEAFF. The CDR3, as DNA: TGTGCCATCAGTGAGTACGGGGTGAACACTGAAGCTTTCTTT.

The CDR3 protein is CASSHGTGSTEAFF. The CDR3 region has the DNA TGCGCCAGCAGCCACGGGACAGGTAGCACTGAAGCTTTCTTT. The V call is TRBV5-1, the J call TRBJ1-1; 8 positions match TRBD1. Per germline, CDR1 SGHRS and CDR2 YFSETQ. The CDR3 runs 14 residues. Trimming cost V 4 bases and J 4 bases; bases outside gene matches: 6.

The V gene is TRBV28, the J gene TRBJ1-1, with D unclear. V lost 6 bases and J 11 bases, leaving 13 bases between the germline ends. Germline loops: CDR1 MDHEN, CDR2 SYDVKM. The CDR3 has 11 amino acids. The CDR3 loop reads CASSSDLEAFF. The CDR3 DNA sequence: TGTGCCAGCAGCTCCGACCTGGAGGCTTTCTTT.

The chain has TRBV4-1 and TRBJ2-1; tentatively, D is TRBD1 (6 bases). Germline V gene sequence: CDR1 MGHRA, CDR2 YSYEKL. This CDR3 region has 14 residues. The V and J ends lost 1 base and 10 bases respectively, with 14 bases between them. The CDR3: CASSQVGRTDEQFF. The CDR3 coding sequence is TGCGCCAGCAGCCAAGTAGGTCGGACAGACGAGCAGTTCTTC.

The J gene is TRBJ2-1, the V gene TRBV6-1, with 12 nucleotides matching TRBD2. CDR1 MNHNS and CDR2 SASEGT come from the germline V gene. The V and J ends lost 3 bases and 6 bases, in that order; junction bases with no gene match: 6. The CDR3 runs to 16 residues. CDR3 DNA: TGTGCCAGCAGTGACCCGAGGACTAGCGGGGTCAATGAGCAGTTCTTC. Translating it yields CASSDPRTSGVNEQFF.

CDR3 DNA sequence: TGTGCCAGTAGTTTCTCGACAGGGAATGAGCAGTTCTTC. Protein product: CASSFSTGNEQFF. The chain employs TRBV19 and TRBJ2-1; 7 bases line up with TRBD1. The CDR3 sequence is 13 residues long. With V trimmed by 5 bases and J by 7 bases, 5 bases remained unmatched. Germline values: CDR1 LNHDA, CDR2 SQIVND (reference sequence).

The DNA for the CDR3 is TGTGCCTGGAGTAAACGATCAAGAGAAGGCTACACCTTC. Its protein product is CAWSKRSREGYTF. This chain connects TRBV30 to TRBJ1-2; D is unresolved. Germline values: CDR1 GTSNPN, CDR2 SVGIG (reference sequence). Deletions cut 2 bases from V and 8 bases from J, with 15 bases between. The CDR3 runs to 13 residues.